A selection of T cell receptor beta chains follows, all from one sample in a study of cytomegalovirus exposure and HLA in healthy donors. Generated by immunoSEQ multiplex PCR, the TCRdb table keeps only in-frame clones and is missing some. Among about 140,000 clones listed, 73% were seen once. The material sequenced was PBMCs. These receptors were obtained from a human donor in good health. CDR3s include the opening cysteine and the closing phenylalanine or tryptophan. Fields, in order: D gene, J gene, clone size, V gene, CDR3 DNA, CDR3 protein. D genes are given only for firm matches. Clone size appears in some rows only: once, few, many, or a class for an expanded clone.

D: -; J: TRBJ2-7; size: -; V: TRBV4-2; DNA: TGTGCCAGCACCCTGGGGGGAACGGGCTACGAGCAGTACTTC; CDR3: CASTLGGTGYEQYF
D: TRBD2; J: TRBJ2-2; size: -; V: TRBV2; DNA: TGTGCCACCTCATGGGCGGGAGGGCTGGCCGGGGAGCTGTTTTTT; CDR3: CATSWAGGLAGELFF
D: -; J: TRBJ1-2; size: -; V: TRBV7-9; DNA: TGTGCCAGCAGACGGGGGGCCACAGCTAACTATGGCTACACCTTC; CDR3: CASRRGATANYGYTF
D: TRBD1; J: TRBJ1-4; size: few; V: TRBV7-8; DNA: TGTGCCAGCAGCCATCGGACAGGGGGCGCCGGTGTGGAAAAACTGTTTTTT; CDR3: CASSHRTGGAGVEKLFF
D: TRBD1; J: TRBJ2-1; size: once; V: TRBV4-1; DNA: TGCGCCAGCAGCTACAGGGGATCTCTCAATGGGGGCAGCTCCTACAATGAGCAGTTCTTC; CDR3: CASSYRGSLNGGSSYNEQFF
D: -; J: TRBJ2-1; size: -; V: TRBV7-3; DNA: TGTGCCAGCAGCAGCGGCTACAACAATGAGCAGTTCTTC; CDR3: CASSSGYNNEQFF
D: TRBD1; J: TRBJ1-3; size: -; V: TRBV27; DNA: TGTGCCAGCAGCGCAGGGGGGACAGGGCCGGGTGGAAACACCATATATTTT; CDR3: CASSAGGTGPGGNTIYF
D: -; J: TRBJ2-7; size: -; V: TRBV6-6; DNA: TGTGCCAGCAGGCCCTCGGGGTTGACCTACGAGCAGTACTTC; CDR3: CASRPSGLTYEQYF
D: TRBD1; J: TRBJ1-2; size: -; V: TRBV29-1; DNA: TGCAGCGTCCGCGACAGGGGAAACTATGGCTACACCTTC; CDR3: CSVRDRGNYGYTF
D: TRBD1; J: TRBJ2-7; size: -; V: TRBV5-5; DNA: TGTGCCAGCAGCATACCTGGGACAGGTGGGACCTACGAGCAGTACTTC; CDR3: CASSIPGTGGTYEQYF
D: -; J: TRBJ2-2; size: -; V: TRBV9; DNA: TGTGCCAGCAGCGTAGCTACGGAGAGGGCATGGCTAGTCGGGGAGCTGTTTTTT; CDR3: CASSVATERAWLVGELFF
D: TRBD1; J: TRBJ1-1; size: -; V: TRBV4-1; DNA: TGCGCCAGCAGCCCAGGGGGCTGGACTGAAGCTTTCTTT; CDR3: CASSPGGWTEAFF
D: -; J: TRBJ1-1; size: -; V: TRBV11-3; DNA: TGTGCCAGCAGCCCCCCTACTAGGACTGAAGCTTTCTTT; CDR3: CASSPPTRTEAFF
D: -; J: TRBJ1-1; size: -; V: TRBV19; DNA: TGTGCCAGTAGTACAGGGCTCACTGAAGCTTTCTTT; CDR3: CASSTGLTEAFF
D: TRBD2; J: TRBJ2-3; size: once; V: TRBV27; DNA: TGTGCCAGCAGCCTAGCTAGCGGGGGGTCAGATACGCAGTATTTT; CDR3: CASSLASGGSDTQYF
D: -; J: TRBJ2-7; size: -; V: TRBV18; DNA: TGTGCCAGCTCACCCTCCCGAGGAGTGTACGAGCAGTACTTC; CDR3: CASSPSRGVYEQYF
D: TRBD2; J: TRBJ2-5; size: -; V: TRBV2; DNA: TGTGCCAGCAGTGAATTTCTAGCGGGAGCGGGGGAGCAGTACTTC; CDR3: CASSEFLAGAGEQYF
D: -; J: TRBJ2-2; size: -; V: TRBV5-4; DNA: TGTGCCAGCACCCTTCTTCCTAGTGCCGGGGAGCTGTTTTTT; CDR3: CASTLLPSAGELFF
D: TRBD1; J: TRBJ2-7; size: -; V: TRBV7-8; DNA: TGTGCCAGCAGCCCCCGGGACAGCCTAAGGGCCTACGAGCAGTACTTC; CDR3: CASSPRDSLRAYEQYF
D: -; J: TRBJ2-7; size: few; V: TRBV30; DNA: TGTGCCTGGAGTGTACATGCTGGCGAGCAGTACTTC; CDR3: CAWSVHAGEQYF
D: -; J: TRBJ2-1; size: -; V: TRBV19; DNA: TGTGCCAGTAGTAAAAGGGCGGGGGCTCACAATGAGCAGTTCTTC; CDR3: CASSKRAGAHNEQFF
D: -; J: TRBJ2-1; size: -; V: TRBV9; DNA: TGTGCCAGCAGCGTCAATTCAGGGAATGAGCAGTTCTTC; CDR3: CASSVNSGNEQFF
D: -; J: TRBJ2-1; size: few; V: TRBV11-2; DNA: TGTGCCAGCAGCTTACGGCCTTCACTTCGGAGCTCCTACAATGAGCAGTTCTTC; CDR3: CASSLRPSLRSSYNEQFF
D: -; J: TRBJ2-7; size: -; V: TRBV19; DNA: TGTGCCAGTAAAGTGGGCCAGATCTACGAGCAGTACTTC; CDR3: CASKVGQIYEQYF
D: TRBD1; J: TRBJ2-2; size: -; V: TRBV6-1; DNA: TGTGCCGGAAATCAGGGGGAAGCCGGGGAGCTGTTTTTT; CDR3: CAGNQGEAGELFF
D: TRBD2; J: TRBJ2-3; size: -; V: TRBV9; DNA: TGTGCCAGCAGCCCCCGACTAGCGGGGGGCACAGATACGCAGTATTTT; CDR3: CASSPRLAGGTDTQYF
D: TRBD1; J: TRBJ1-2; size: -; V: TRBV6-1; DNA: TGTGCCAGCAGTCAGAAATTACAGGGGGCGTGGGGCTACACCTTC; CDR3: CASSQKLQGAWGYTF
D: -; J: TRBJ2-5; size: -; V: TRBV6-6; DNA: TGTGCCAGTGAGCGGATGTACCAAGAGACCCAGTACTTC; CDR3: CASERMYQETQYF
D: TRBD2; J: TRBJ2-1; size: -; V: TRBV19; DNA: TGTGCCAGTAGTACAGACGGCGGACTAGCGGGGGGGTACAATGAGCAGTTCTTC; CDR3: CASSTDGGLAGGYNEQFF
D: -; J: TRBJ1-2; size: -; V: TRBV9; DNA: TGTGCCAGCAGCCCCGCCCCCGGGTCACACAGGACCTATGGCTACACCTTC; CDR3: CASSPAPGSHRTYGYTF
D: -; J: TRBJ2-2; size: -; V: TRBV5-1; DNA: TGCGCCAGCAGTTACACACCCGGGGGTGTCACCGGGGAGCTGTTTTTT; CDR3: CASSYTPGGVTGELFF
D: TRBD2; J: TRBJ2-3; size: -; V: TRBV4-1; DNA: TGCGCCAGCAGCCAGAGCTTAGGGACTAGCGGGTTTTCAGATACGCAGTATTTT; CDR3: CASSQSLGTSGFSDTQYF
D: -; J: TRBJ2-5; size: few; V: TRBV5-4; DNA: TGTGCCAGCAGCTTGGGGACAAACCAAGAGACCCAGTACTTC; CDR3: CASSLGTNQETQYF
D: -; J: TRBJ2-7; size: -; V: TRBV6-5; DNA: TGTGCCAGCAGTTACACCCCCGGGACAAGATCCTACGAGCAGTACTTC; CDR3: CASSYTPGTRSYEQYF
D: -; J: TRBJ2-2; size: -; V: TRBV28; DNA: TGTGCCAGTCTAGGTAATCTACCCCACGGGGAGCTGTTTTTT; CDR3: CASLGNLPHGELFF
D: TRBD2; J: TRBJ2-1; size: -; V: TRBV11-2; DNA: TGTGCCAGCAGCTCCGGGACTAGCGGGACGGGTGAGCAGTTCTTC; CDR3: CASSSGTSGTGEQFF
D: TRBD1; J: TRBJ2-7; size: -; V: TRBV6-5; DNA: TGTGCCAGCACGGACAGGGTAAGCTACGAGCAGTACTTC; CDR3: CASTDRVSYEQYF
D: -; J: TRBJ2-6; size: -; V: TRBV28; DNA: TGTGCCAGCAGCCGCAGGGCCGCGGTCTCTGGGGCCAACGTCCTGACTTTC; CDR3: CASSRRAAVSGANVLTF